One sample yielded the 29 T cell receptor beta chains listed below, sequenced in a study of blood T cells in healthy people across ages. A J-beta primer mix and a sample-barcoded 5' primer were used in a second PCR of roughly 6 to 11 cycles. TCRdb re-analysed the 5' RACE reads in MiXCR, keeping a single row per CDR3 protein. In the table there are 1.5 million to 2 million distinct CDR3 sequences, 25% to 30% of which are singletons. The sequenced sample was blood. These receptor sequences come from a woman younger than 45 in good health.

This clonotype was counted ten times or more. V gene TRBV3-1 combines with J gene TRBJ2-7, with D possibly matching TRBD2 (6 bases). Trimming cost V 1 base and J 4 bases, with 11 bases left between them. The CDR3 runs to 14 residues. Germline V lookup: CDR1 LGHDT, CDR2 YNNKEL (reference sequence). CDR3 bases: TGTGCCAGCAGCCAAGGGTCGGGGGTGTACGAGCAGTACTTC. Amino acid sequence: CASSQGSGVYEQYF.

V is TRBV5-1 and J is TRBJ1-6; unclear D gene. This CDR3 comprises 13 residues. V was pared by 4 bases and J by 8 bases, with 10 bases between. The germline CDR1 and CDR2 sequences are SGHRS and YFSETQ. In nucleotides, the CDR3 is TGCGCCAGCAGCCCGAATGGGGATTCACCCCTCCACTTT. As protein: CASSPNGDSPLHF.

This clonotype has ten or more counts. The V and J genes are TRBV7-8 and TRBJ2-3; a weak D match, TRBD2 (6 bases). Trimming shortened V by 2 bases and J by 14 bases, and 14 bases separated the two germline ends. Per the germline V gene, CDR1 is SGHVS and CDR2 is FQNEAQ. The CDR3 extends over 12 amino acids. CDR3 region: CASSLNGLARYF. CDR3 DNA sequence: TGTGCCAGCAGCTTAAATGGGCTAGCGCGGTATTTT.

To note about this clonotype: This may stem from a read error, because a much larger clone lies one nucleotide away. The V and J genes are TRBV4-1 and TRBJ2-5, with 9 bases fitting TRBD2. This CDR3 is built from 16 residues. Per germline, CDR1 MGHRA and CDR2 YSYEKL. The CDR3 is CASSQDLLAGQGTQYF. The CDR3 DNA sequence: TGCGCCAGCAGCCAAGATCTGCTAGCGGGGCAAGGGACCCAGTACTTC.

The chain has TRBV15 and TRBJ2-1, with 10 bases lining up with TRBD1. V gave up 4 bases and J gave up 0 bases; unmatched junction bases: 12. CDR3 length equals 19 residues. Germline CDR1 and CDR2: LNHNV and YYDKDF (reference sequence). DNA of the CDR3: TGTGCCACCAGCACTTTGGGGACAGGGGCACGGGTCTCCTACAATGAGCAGTTCTTC. Amino acid sequence: CATSTLGTGARVSYNEQFF.

This clonotype was picked up many times. The chain employs TRBV9 and TRBJ2-5; D gene uncertain. The V end was cut by 6 bases, the J end by 1 base, with 10 bases between. CDR1 SGDLS and CDR2 YYNGEE come from the germline V gene. The CDR3 spans 13 residues. The CDR3 reads CASNPWGQETQYF. The CDR3 DNA is TGTGCCAGCAACCCCTGGGGCCAAGAGACCCAGTACTTC.

This clonotype occurred a few times. The chain links TRBV7-9 to TRBJ1-4; 7 bases are a match to TRBD1. Losses at the gene ends were 8 bases for V and 3 bases for J; bases not matched to a gene: 6. The CDR3 runs to 14 residues. CDR1 is SEHNR, CDR2 FQNEAQ, per germline (reference sequence). The CDR3 DNA sequence: TGTGCCAGCTACACCGGGACAGCTAATGAAAAACTGTTTTTT. Protein: CASYTGTANEKLFF.

The rearrangement links TRBV18 to TRBJ1-5, with 8 positions matching TRBD1. J lost 11 bases, V lost 3 bases, and 15 bases had no gene match. CDR1 KGHSH and CDR2 LQKENI come from the germline V gene. CDR3 length: 16 amino acids. CDR3 nucleotides: TGTGCCAGCTCACCCGACGAAACCGGGACAGGTTCATCCCAGCATTTT. As protein: CASSPDETGTGSSQHF. Using reference TRBV18 and TRBJ1-5 for the parts outside the CDR3, the full variable domain is NAGVMQNPRHLVRRRGQEARLRCSPMKGHSHVYWYRQLPEEGLKFMVYLQKENIIDESGMPKERFSAEFPKEGPSILRIQQVVRGDSAAYFCASSPDETGTGSSQHFGDGTRLSIL.

The rearrangement joins TRBV20-1 to TRBJ2-7; 7 nucleotides align to TRBD1. V shed 6 bases, J shed 4 bases, and the junction held 9 bases outside the gene matches. The CDR3 has 13 amino acids. Looked up from germline, CDR1 is DFQATT and CDR2 is SNEGSKA (reference sequence). DNA for the CDR3: TGCAGTGCCCAGCCGGGACAGATATACGAGCAGTACTTC. It is translated as CSAQPGQIYEQYF.

V gene TRBV5-1 combines with J gene TRBJ2-5; 10 nucleotides match TRBD2. V lost 4 bases and J lost 11; bases outside the gene matches: 14. This CDR3 region has 15 residues. Germline CDR1 and CDR2: SGHRS and YFSETQ. The CDR3 DNA reads as TGCGCCAGCAGCCCTCTGAGCGGGGGGGCCTCTGGGCAGTACTTC. Protein sequence: CASSPLSGGASGQYF.

This clonotype was seen a handful of times. This chain uses TRBV5-1 with TRBJ1-2; no firm D call. Germline V gives CDR1 SGHRS, CDR2 YFSETQ. This CDR3 contains 14 residues. The V end was cut by 0 bases, the J end by 4 bases, with 10 bases between. The CDR3 loop reads CASSLGRTSYGYTF. The CDR3, as DNA: TGCGCCAGCAGCTTGGGGCGGACTAGCTATGGCTACACCTTC.

The gene calls are TRBV4-1 and TRBJ1-5; D remains ambiguous. The V and J ends lost 1 base and 4 bases respectively, with 8 bases between them. Germline V gene data show CDR1 as MGHRA and CDR2 as YSYEKL. The CDR3 consists of 14 residues. CDR3: CASSQVRLNQPQHF. In nucleotides, the CDR3 is TGCGCCAGCAGCCAAGTCCGGCTAAATCAGCCCCAGCATTTT.

This clonotype was found once. The CDR3 DNA is TGTGCCAGCAGTTACAGTCTAGCGGGGGGCAATGAGCAGTACTTC. Amino acid sequence: CASSYSLAGGNEQYF. The gene calls are TRBV6-5 and TRBJ2-5; TRBD2 aligns across 11 bases. The J segment lost 11 bases and the V segment lost 2 bases, leaving 10 bases of the junction unmatched. From germline, CDR1 is MNHEY and CDR2 SVGAGI. The CDR3 has 15 residues.

This sequence joins TRBV5-5 and TRBJ2-3; a possible D gene is TRBD1 (8 bases). CDR3 length: 17 residues. CDR1 is SGHKS and CDR2 is YYEKEE in the germline V gene (reference sequence). Trimming took off 4 bases at V and 7 bases at J, with 25 bases between the two ends. The CDR3 DNA reads as TGTGCCAGCAGCCAGGACAGGGCCCCGACTAGCAGCCATACGCAGTATTTT. Residues: CASSQDRAPTSSHTQYF. The full variable domain, rest sourced from reference TRBV5-5 and TRBJ2-3, is DAGVTQSPTHLIKTRGQQVTLRCSPISGHKSVSWYQQVLGQGPQFIFQYYEKEERGRGNFPDRFSARQFPNYSSELNVNALLLGDSALYLCASSQDRAPTSSHTQYFGPGTRLTVL.

The gene calls are TRBV29-1 and TRBJ2-7; 8 bases are shared with TRBD2. This CDR3 is built from 12 residues. J was trimmed by 3 bases and V by 7 bases; bases with no gene match: 5. Germline V gene lookup returns CDR1 SQVTM and CDR2 ANQGSEA. For the CDR3, the DNA is TGCAGCGCTGAGGGACTAGTCTACGAGCAGTACTTC. It encodes CSAEGLVYEQYF.

This clonotype has a handful of counts. The chain joins TRBV20-1 to TRBJ2-5; D tentatively reads TRBD1 or TRBD2 (6 bases each). The assigned J gene may be wrong: the sequence end matches TRBJ2-7 better. Germline CDR1 and CDR2: DFQATT and SNEGSKA (reference sequence). The length of the CDR3 is 13 residues. CDR3 coding DNA: TGCAGTGCTAGGCCCGGGGGCGAGGACGAGCAGTACTTC. Amino acid sequence: CSARPGGEDEQYF.

The gene calls are TRBV9 and TRBJ1-3; no reliable D call. V was trimmed by 3 bases and J by 0 bases, leaving 10 bases between them. The CDR3 is 15 amino acids. CDR1 is SGDLS and CDR2 is YYNGEE in the germline V gene. Here the CDR3 reads CASSASGLSGNTIYF. CDR3 sequence (DNA): TGTGCCAGCAGCGCCAGCGGACTCTCTGGAAACACCATATATTTT. Variable domain in full (rest from reference TRBV9 and TRBJ1-3): DSGVTQTPKHLITATGQRVTLRCSPRSGDLSVYWYQQSLDQGLQFLIQYYNGEERAKGNILERFSAQQFPDLHSELNLSSLELGDSALYFCASSASGLSGNTIYFGEGSWLTVV.

The chain recombines TRBV4-2 with TRBJ2-3, with D perhaps TRBD1 (7 bases). The CDR3 spans 17 residues. V was pared by 0 bases and J by 1 base, with 14 bases between. Germline CDR1 LGHNA, CDR2 YNFKEQ. The CDR3 sequence: CASSQEGGGEGTDTQYF. DNA of the CDR3: TGTGCCAGCAGCCAAGAAGGAGGGGGCGAGGGCACAGATACGCAGTATTTT.

The chain couples TRBV4-2 to TRBJ2-5; D may be TRBD2 (5 bases). Germline V gene data show CDR1 as LGHNA and CDR2 as YNFKEQ. The V end lost 0 bases, the J end lost 5 bases, and 10 bases lay between the germline ends. The CDR3 has 14 amino acids. The CDR3, as DNA: TGTGCCAGCAGCCAAGAATCCGGGATGGAGACCCAGTACTTC. It codes for CASSQESGMETQYF.

The rearrangement links TRBV2 to TRBJ2-1, with D perhaps assigned TRBD1 or TRBD2 (5 bases each). In germline, CDR1 is SNHLY, CDR2 FYNNEI. The V gene lost 3 bases and the J gene lost 8 bases, with 14 bases spanning the gap. CDR3 length: 14 amino acids. CDR3 sequence: CASSDQRGFYEQFF. CDR3 nucleotides: TGTGCCAGCAGTGACCAGAGGGGCTTCTATGAGCAGTTCTTC.

The rearrangement links TRBV5-1 to TRBJ2-1; 10 positions agree with TRBD1. The CDR3 runs to 15 residues. The germline V gene encodes CDR1 SGHRS and CDR2 YFSETQ. V lost 5 bases, J lost 9 bases, and 11 bases stayed unmatched. The CDR3 DNA follows: TGCGCCAGCAGTGCCGGACAGGGGGGGTTCGGTGAGCAGTTCTTC. As protein: CASSAGQGGFGEQFF.

This clonotype was recorded at least ten times. This chain uses TRBV5-1 with TRBJ2-7, with no clear D. The V end was cut by 5 bases, the J end by 5 bases, with 8 bases between. The V gene's germline CDR1 is SGHRS and CDR2 YFSETQ. The CDR3 spans 11 residues. The CDR3, as DNA: TGCGCCAGCAGATCTGGGGACGAGCAGTACTTC. Encoded protein: CASRSGDEQYF.

The rearrangement links TRBV20-1 to TRBJ2-5; D is undetermined. V gave up 4 bases and J gave up 5 bases, with 17 bases separating them. Germline CDR1 is DFQATT and CDR2 is SNEGSKA (reference sequence). The CDR3 is made up of 14 amino acids. CDR3 amino acids: CSATSTDGGETQYF. As DNA, the CDR3 is TGCAGTGCTACTTCGACGGACGGTGGGGAGACCCAGTACTTC.

This clonotype showed up just a few times. The gene calls are TRBV24-1 and TRBJ2-1; D gene unclear. Per the germline V gene, CDR1 is KGHDR and CDR2 is SFDVKD. This CDR3 is 11 amino acids long. V shed 1 base and J shed 9 bases, with 3 bases lying between them. CDR3 bases: TGTGCCACCAGTGATTTCACTGAGCAGTTCTTC. This translates into CATSDFTEQFF.

This clonotype has more than one count but fewer than ten. This CDR3 reads CASSLAGRAFRETQYF. The CDR3 nucleotides read TGTGCCAGCAGCTTAGCGGGAAGGGCTTTCCGAGAGACCCAGTACTTC. This chain joins TRBV7-7 and TRBJ2-5; unclear D gene. V lost 0 bases, J lost 4 bases, and 15 bases lay in between. The CDR3 consists of 16 residues. Germline V gene data show CDR1 as SSHAT and CDR2 as FNYEAQ (reference sequence).

This clonotype was observed a few times. This chain links TRBV9 with TRBJ2-2; TRBD2 matches at 11 bases. The junction had 11 bases not matched to a gene; V was cut back by 5 bases and J by 2 bases. CDR3 size: 18 residues. From germline, CDR1 is SGDLS and CDR2 YYNGEE. The CDR3 DNA reads TGTGCCAGCAGTGGGAAGCGGACTAGCGGGTATAACACCGGGGAGCTGTTTTTT. It yields the protein CASSGKRTSGYNTGELFF.

In this sample, this clonotype turned up a few times. V and J are TRBV29-1 and TRBJ1-5, with D unresolved. Trimming shortened V by 0 bases and J by 0 bases, and 0 bases separated the two germline ends. This CDR3 spans 12 amino acids. Germline V gives CDR1 SQVTM, CDR2 ANQGSEA. For the CDR3, the DNA is TGCAGCGTTGAAGATAGCAATCAGCCCCAGCATTTT. This sequence encodes CSVEDSNQPQHF.

The rearrangement joins TRBV10-3 to TRBJ2-7; 12 bases match TRBD2. CDR3 length equals 14 residues. Unmatched junction bases numbered 3, after V lost 3 bases and J lost 6 bases. The germline gives CDR1 ENHRY, CDR2 SYGVKD. CDR3 amino acids: CAISELAGGGEQYF. The DNA for the CDR3 is TGTGCCATCAGTGAACTAGCGGGGGGCGGCGAGCAGTACTTC.

This clonotype was detected only a few times. The rearrangement joins TRBV24-1 to TRBJ1-2, with unresolved D. This CDR3 spans 11 amino acids. Deletions cut 5 bases from V and 7 bases from J, with 7 bases between. Per germline, CDR1 KGHDR and CDR2 SFDVKD. CDR3 loop: CATSGGVGYTF. CDR3 sequence (DNA): TGTGCCACCAGTGGTGGGGTTGGCTACACCTTC.